This TCR beta chain was sequenced during a study of cytomegalovirus exposure and HLA in healthy donors. Overall study: As an earlier analysis found, 150 million to 200 million T cells yielded 117 million unique TCR beta sequences.

As for this clone: The antigen is unknown.

Amplification used 60 Vbeta primers and 13 Jbeta primers. Authors' analysis steps: A follow-up analysis tallied approximately 85 million unique TCR beta chains, roughly 9.9 million shared. Repertoires were generated with immunoSEQ multiplex PCR, while TCRdb's copy carries only in-frame clones and drops some. V, J and clone size reflect that table, while D and trimming were determined from the DNA. The sample lists some 190,000 clones, roughly 87% seen once, with 1.5% to 1.7% in the top ten. Whole-study results and caveats: Being productive about 87% or about 30% of the time was typical of most TCR beta V segments in an earlier analysis.

Germline assignment: CDR1 SGHRS and CDR2 YFSETQ. CDR3 length equals 14 residues. V dropped 5 bases and J dropped 2 bases, with 13 bases sitting between them. The origin of this receptor is a man between 35 and 55 years old in good health and CMV-seronegative. The sequencing sample was made of PBMCs. V and J are TRBV5-1 and TRBJ1-2, with a tentative D call TRBD1 (6 bases). This CDR3 reads CASRDDRLNYGYTF. In nucleotides, the CDR3 is TGCGCCAGCAGGGACGACAGGCTGAACTATGGCTACACCTTC. Based on the CDR3 plus reference TRBV5-1 and TRBJ1-2, the full variable domain is KAGVTQTPRYLIKTRGQQVTLSCSPISGHRSVSWYQQTPGQGLQFLFEYFSETQRNKGNFPGRFSGRQFSNSRSEMNVSTLELGDSALYLCASRDDRLNYGYTFGSGTRLTVV.